This T cell receptor (beta chain) originates from a study of beta chain features in type 1 diabetes. Study-wide results and limits: Compared to healthy donors, patients appeared to have naive, central memory and Treg TCRB repertoires that were more alike.

This clone was counted only a few times. What it recognizes is unknown. The authors reverse transcribed all of the isolated RNA, so sequencing captured expressed TCRB transcripts. TCRdb's table, derived via immunoSEQ multiplex PCR, lists solely in-frame clones and lacks some. The sample consists of roughly 150,000 clones, about 8.1% of them appearing once. CDR3 length: 15 amino acids. Deletions cut 5 bases from V and 0 bases from J, with 13 bases between. Per the germline V gene, CDR1 is MGHDK and CDR2 is SYGVNS. The V call is TRBV25-1, the J call TRBJ1-2, with D hard to call. This receptor was obtained from a man aged 18 to 35 in good health. Sequenced sample: central memory CD4+ T cells from blood. In nucleotides, the CDR3 is TGTGCCAGCAGTCCCTCAGGCGCCGCTAACTATGGCTACACCTTC. Translating gives CASSPSGAANYGYTF.